The present TCR beta chain was sequenced within a study of patients and donors after allogeneic stem cell transplantation. TCRdb passed the RT-PCR reads through MiXCR, listing each CDR3 protein once. The data show 9,500 to 15,000 distinct CDR3 sequences, with about 23% seen just once and 51% held by the top ten. With V trimmed by 1 base and J by 3 bases, 3 bases remained unmatched. Germline V gene lookup returns CDR1 SGHDT and CDR2 YYEEEE. The CDR3 length is 15 residues. Material for sequencing was blood, either unsorted or a sorted T cell fraction (not recorded which). The source of this sequence is a human donor who was either an allogeneic HSCT recipient or a stem cell or donor lymphocyte infusion donor (not recorded which). It is not recorded whose cells these are; they may come from a transplant donor. The J gene is TRBJ2-1, the V gene TRBV5-6; 8 nucleotides match TRBD2. CDR3 amino acids: CASSLRLAGYNEQFF. The CDR3 bases are TGTGCCAGCAGCTTGCGGCTAGCGGGCTACAATGAGCAGTTCTTC.